The source of this T cell receptor beta chain is a study of shared clonotypes between healthy human individuals. The overall study: Aged between 18 and 49, the donors were two women and a few men. Findings and limits, study-wide: Enrolling few donors narrowed the genetic and exposure-history diversity that was represented. Larger estimated richness was generally seen in naive subsets than in memory subsets.

J gave up 2 bases and V 4 bases, and 6 bases lay outside the gene matches. Per the germline V gene, CDR1 is SGHTA and CDR2 is FQGNSA. The CDR3 spans 15 residues. Clones were read by immunoSEQ multiplex PCR, and TCRdb kept only the in-frame ones, dropping some. The sample lists fewer than 3 million clones; approximately 90% were seen once. With respect to this clone: What it binds is unknown. Other DNA sequences within the sample encode an identical CDR3.

This chain connects TRBV7-2 to TRBJ1-2, with 8 positions matching TRBD1. This sequence was found in a man younger than 30 in good health. Some clones in this sample may be carry-over from other donors' samples. The sample taken for sequencing was naive CD4+ T cells from PBMCs. Subset given: CD45RA+ positively selected. CDR3: CASSSPDRANYGYTF. In nucleotides, the CDR3 is TGTGCCAGCAGCTCCCCGGACAGGGCAAACTATGGCTACACCTTC.